The T cell receptor beta chain described here comes from a study of blood T cell repertoires in COVID-19. The overall study: The cDNA or gDNA used as material had been derived from T cells, B-cell-depleted T cells, or PBMCs.

The CDR3 covers 16 residues. Germline V lookup: CDR1 KGHSH, CDR2 LQKENI. V gave up 6 bases and J gave up 0 bases; unmatched junction bases: 8. Study processing details: From reference gene primer amplification, estimates of nucleated cell counts were derived. Some clones are missing from TCRdb's copy, which holds only in-frame ones; the method was immunoSEQ multiplex PCR. V, J and clone size are taken as reported in that table, and D and trimming were inferred from the DNA itself. The sample carries about 200,000 clones, around 79% recorded once. The sequence came from a man aged 50-59 years who had recovered from COVID-19. This chain connects TRBV18 to TRBJ2-3, with 8 bases aligning to TRBD2. Sequenced material: peripheral blood. In nucleotides, the CDR3 is TGTGCCAGCTCTACTAGCGGCATACCTAGCACAGATACGCAGTATTTT. Translation gives CASSTSGIPSTDTQYF.